This T cell receptor (beta chain) was documented in a study of spatial heterogeneity in lung cancer. TCRdb re-derived calls from the 5' RACE reads in MiXCR, one entry per CDR3 protein. The table includes 35,000 to 55,000 distinct CDR3 sequences, 22% detected once. Sample time point: blood at routine non-recurrence follow-up after resection. V dropped 0 bases and J dropped 8 bases, with 19 bases sitting between them. This CDR3 is built from 16 residues. Germline V gene lookup returns CDR1 LNHDA and CDR2 SQIVND (reference sequence). The origin of this receptor is a female donor with early-stage non-small cell lung cancer. The chain has TRBV19 and TRBJ1-2, with D unclear. The specimen comprised PBMCs, sampled at follow-up. The CDR3 reads CASSIDSSWTLRGYTF. CDR3 DNA sequence: TGTGCCAGTAGTATAGATTCTTCGTGGACTCTACGGGGCTACACCTTC.